The TCR beta chain under discussion was sequenced for a study of regulatory T cells in long-lasting Graves disease. For this clonotype: Antigen specificity is unknown.

As for time point: newly diagnosed GD, antithyroid drugs for less than 3 months. From RNA extracted from PBMCs, the TCR library was made. The CDR3 runs to 15 residues. Trimming shortened V by 9 bases and J by 4 bases, and 19 bases separated the two germline ends. Germline values: CDR1 WSHSY, CDR2 SAAADI. Assembly of TCR beta libraries relied on iRepertoire HTBI primers together with Arm-PCR of CDR3 regions. TCRdb recomputed calls from the multiplex PCR reads with MiXCR, one row per CDR3 protein. The profile shows 560,000 or so distinct CDR3 sequences, roughly 15% of them singletons. Findings of the study overall: Segments TRBV28, TRBJ1-2 and TRBJ2-5 showed preferential usage in persistent disease.

The sample was also reused in another study, on T cells in Graves' hyperthyroidism and ophthalmopathy. This second study says: Appearing also in blood were most of the thyroid clonotypes expanded above 0.001. Ophthalmopathy cases were set apart from stable hyperthyroidism by a 13 V-J model.

The specimen was peripheral blood mononuclear cells (PBMCs), collected at new diagnosis, from a patient treated with antithyroid drugs. This TCR came from a man younger than 35 with Graves disease. The chain links TRBV10-2 to TRBJ1-3, with D perhaps matching TRBD1 (6 bases). CDR3 sequence: CARNPQGLRGNTIYF. The CDR3 DNA follows: TGCGCCAGGAACCCACAGGGACTTCGGGGAAACACCATATATTTT.